This TCR beta chain was sequenced in a study of Graves' ophthalmopathy and Graves' hyperthyroidism. The study's findings and limits: Ophthalmopathy progression was predicted by the model at 55% to 71% sensitivity and 72.22% specificity.

This clonotype was detected ten times or more. Its specificity is not known. Beta-chain TCR CDR3 regions were amplified from RNA transcripts. Second-round multiplex PCR came after first-round RT-PCR with HTBI primers. MiXCR was run by TCRdb on the multiplex PCR reads, yielding one entry per CDR3 protein. The sample gives about 370,000 distinct CDR3 sequences, approximately 18% of which show up once; roughly 2.4% is in the top ten. V was trimmed by 3 bases and J by 6 bases, leaving 15 bases between them. The CDR3 consists of 14 residues. Germline V gene lookup returns CDR1 MNHEY and CDR2 SMNVEV (reference sequence).

This TCR was recovered from an adult woman with stable Graves' hyperthyroidism. Sequenced input: peripheral blood. The chain employs TRBV27 and TRBJ2-7; D might be TRBD2 (6 bases). In DNA form, the CDR3 reads TGTGCCAGCAGTTTGGGCGGGGCCCTCGGCGAGCAGTACTTC. Residues: CASSLGGALGEQYF.